The 10 T cell receptor beta chains reported below all come from one sample, sequenced in a study of T cell responses to AZD1222 COVID-19 vaccine. The method was immunoSEQ multiplex PCR; TCRdb's version includes in-frame clones alone and lacks a portion of them. The data contain over 100,000 clones, 75% to 90% of them singletons. This specimen was peripheral blood, taken on day 0 of AZD1222 vaccination. All receptors come from an adult in good health.

J is TRBJ1-2 and V is TRBV3-1 (or the pseudogene TRBV3-2); 7 positions agree with TRBD1. J was trimmed by 4 bases and V by 4 bases; bases with no gene match: 12. This CDR3 has 16 residues. Germline lookup yields CDR1 LGHDT and CDR2 YNNKEL (reference sequence). In nucleotides, the CDR3 is TGTGCCAGCAGCCCAGAAAAATCGACAGGGATCTATGGCTACACCTTC. It translates to CASSPEKSTGIYGYTF.

The chain is built from TRBV9 and TRBJ1-2; TRBD1 matches 7 bases. CDR1 is SGDLS, CDR2 YYNGEE, per germline. V trimming: 0 bases; J trimming: 4 bases; junction bases outside the gene matches: 6. This CDR3 is 15 amino acids long. CDR3 in amino acids: CASSVDTAGGYGYTF. CDR3 sequence (DNA): TGTGCCAGCAGCGTAGATACCGCAGGGGGCTATGGCTACACCTTC. The full variable domain, completed using reference TRBV9 and TRBJ1-2, is DSGVTQTPKHLITATGQRVTLRCSPRSGDLSVYWYQQSLDQGLQFLIQYYNGEERAKGNILERFSAQQFPDLHSELNLSSLELGDSALYFCASSVDTAGGYGYTFGSGTRLTVV.

The CDR3 sequence is CSVDDAGGRKQYF. As DNA, the CDR3 is TGCAGCGTTGACGACGCTGGGGGCAGGAAGCAGTACTTC. The chain is built from TRBV29-1 and TRBJ2-7, with D maybe TRBD1 (6 bases). Trimming shortened V by 3 bases and J by 8 bases, and 17 bases separated the two germline ends. Germline V gene data show CDR1 as SQVTM and CDR2 as ANQGSEA. CDR3 length: 13 amino acids.

This sequence joins TRBV7-9 and TRBJ1-1; TRBD1 is a possible D gene (5 bases). The CDR3 has 12 residues. CDR1 and CDR2 from the germline V gene are SEHNR and FQNEAQ (reference sequence). V lost 11 bases, J lost 0 bases, and 10 bases lay in between. CDR3 protein: CAVDRLNTEAFF. The CDR3 nucleotides are TGTGCCGTCGACAGACTGAACACTGAAGCTTTCTTT.

This clone was observed a few times. The V call is TRBV5-1, the J call TRBJ2-5; D unclear. Per the germline V gene, CDR1 is SGHRS and CDR2 is YFSETQ. V was clipped by 3 bases and J by 3 bases, with 12 bases between them. This CDR3 has 14 residues. The CDR3 protein is CASSSNTGKETQYF. Here the CDR3 DNA reads TGCGCCAGCAGCTCAAACACTGGAAAAGAGACCCAGTACTTC.

The rearrangement links TRBV30 to TRBJ1-2; 8 bases are a match to TRBD1. Germline V lookup: CDR1 GTSNPN, CDR2 SVGIG (reference sequence). There are 13 residues in the CDR3. Unmatched junction bases numbered 9, after V lost 8 bases and J lost 4 bases. This CDR3 reads CAGQGAPSYGYTF. CDR3 DNA: TGTGCCGGCCAGGGGGCGCCGAGCTATGGCTACACCTTC.

The V call is TRBV5-1, the J call TRBJ2-5; D is unresolved. The CDR3 runs 13 residues. The V end was cut by 6 bases, the J end by 4 bases, with 13 bases between. CDR1 is SGHRS and CDR2 is YFSETQ in the germline V gene. CDR3 loop: CASTPGGGETQYF. The CDR3 DNA reads TGCGCCAGCACCCCCGGTGGTGGAGAGACCCAGTACTTC. Supplemented by reference TRBV5-1 and TRBJ2-5, the full variable domain reads KAGVTQTPRYLIKTRGQQVTLSCSPISGHRSVSWYQQTPGQGLQFLFEYFSETQRNKGNFPGRFSGRQFSNSRSEMNVSTLELGDSALYLCASTPGGGETQYFGPGTRLLVL.

V and J are TRBV30 and TRBJ2-7; possible D gene TRBD2, 5 bases. V lost 0 bases to trimming and J lost 3 bases, with 9 bases between them. The length of the CDR3 is 13 residues. Germline CDR1 reads GTSNPN; CDR2 reads SVGIG (reference sequence). Here the CDR3 reads CAWSVAAGYEQYF. In nucleotides, the CDR3 is TGTGCCTGGAGTGTAGCGGCAGGCTACGAGCAGTACTTC.

The chain recombines TRBV3-1 (or the pseudogene TRBV3-2) with TRBJ1-2; 7 positions agree with TRBD1. The germline CDR1 and CDR2 sequences are LGHDT and YNNKEL (reference sequence). The CDR3 runs to 13 residues. V trimming: 1 base; J trimming: 7 bases; junction bases outside the gene matches: 3. The CDR3 loop is CASSQGTGGGYTF. The CDR3, as DNA: TGTGCCAGCAGCCAAGGGACAGGTGGTGGCTACACCTTC.

Only a few counts were recorded for this clone. The CDR3 sequence: CASSQFLQGNTEAFF. CDR3 DNA: TGTGCCAGCAGCCAGTTTTTACAGGGAAACACTGAAGCTTTCTTT. The V call is TRBV3-1 (or the pseudogene TRBV3-2), the J call TRBJ1-1; weak D call: TRBD1 (6 bases). The CDR3 is 15 residues long. CDR1 is LGHDT and CDR2 is YNNKEL in the germline V gene (reference sequence). Trimming shortened V by 3 bases and J by 2 bases, and 13 bases separated the two germline ends.